The sequence of this TCR beta chain was determined in a study of neurological immune-mediated disorders. Findings and limits, study-wide: One related-CDR3 cluster, which may be a signature, held the repertoires of 18 of 34 multiple sclerosis patients after phylogenetic grouping.

The sample holds many counts of this clonotype. The antigen remains undetermined. A 10-nucleotide random UMI tagged transcripts in template-switch 5'RACE cDNA synthesis. TCRdb reprocessed the 5' RACE reads via MiXCR and lists one record per CDR3 protein. Among some 57,000 distinct CDR3 sequences listed, 3% to 4% were seen once. The sequence came from a man aged 55-75 years with multiple sclerosis. Sequencing was carried out using PBMCs.

CDR3 in amino acids: CATSDRPQTSGGAHEQFF. CDR3 bases: TGTGCCACCAGTGATCGACCACAGACTAGCGGGGGGGCACATGAGCAGTTCTTC. The rearrangement joins TRBV24-1 to TRBJ2-1; 14 bases align to TRBD2. The ends lost 3 bases at V and 8 bases at J; junction bases unmatched: 11. This CDR3 has 18 residues. Looked up from germline, CDR1 is KGHDR and CDR2 is SFDVKD.